The 30 T cell receptor beta chains below come from one sample, sequenced in a study of T cells in Graves' hyperthyroidism and ophthalmopathy (dated 2019 in TCRdb). The method was multiplex PCR. The instrument was an Illumina HiSeq 2000. The TCR beta CDR3 regions were amplified from the RNA transcripts. For the first round of RT-PCR on the TCR CDR3, the HTBI primer set was used together with the Qiagen OneStep RT-PCR kit. TCRdb applied fastp at Q25 and MiXCR to the public reads, then kept only in-frame beta chains. One record per CDR3 amino acid sequence lists the most common genes and DNA. Recorded for this sample are about 160,000 distinct CDR3 sequences; over 7.5% of them occurred a single time. The ten top clones hold around 20% of the sample. Sequenced material: blood. The source is a woman aged 18-29 years with Graves' hyperthyroidism that later progressed to Graves' ophthalmopathy.

This clonotype was seen only a few times. V is TRBV27 and J is TRBJ2-7; the D gene is possibly TRBD1 (5 bases). Germline CDR1 reads MNHEY; CDR2 reads SMNVEV (reference sequence). The CDR3 is 16 amino acids. V was pared by 3 bases and J by 4 bases, with 19 bases between. The CDR3 DNA follows: TGTGCCAGCAGTTTTTCAGGCAGGGCGGTGAGGTACGAGCAGTACTTC. Residues: CASSFSGRAVRYEQYF.

This chain links TRBV9 with TRBJ2-1; 9 positions match TRBD2. Germline values: CDR1 SGDLS, CDR2 YYNGEE. The CDR3 extends over 16 amino acids. Germline trimming cut 4 bases from V and 7 bases from J; bases unmatched to any gene: 12. CDR3 residues: CASSRWRGGQMNEQFF. Here the CDR3 DNA reads TGTGCCAGCAGCCGGTGGCGGGGGGGCCAGATGAATGAGCAGTTCTTC.

The chain is built from TRBV10-3 and TRBJ2-3; 12 bases are shared with TRBD2. Germline trimming cut 4 bases from V and 5 bases from J; bases unmatched to any gene: 7. The length of the CDR3 is 16 residues. The germline V gene has CDR1 ENHRY and CDR2 SYGVKD. In nucleotides, the CDR3 is TGTGCCATCAGTGGTCTAGCGGGGGGGCCGGGAGATACGCAGTATTTT. Encoded protein: CAISGLAGGPGDTQYF.

The chain is built from TRBV15 and TRBJ2-1; D perhaps matches TRBD1 (6 bases). CDR1 LNHNV and CDR2 YYDKDF come from the germline V gene (reference sequence). The V and J ends lost 0 bases and 4 bases respectively, with 22 bases between them. The CDR3 length is 19 residues. CDR3 DNA sequence: TGTGCCACCAGCAGAGATCTAAATTCACCGGGGACACATTACAATGAGCAGTTCTTC. As protein: CATSRDLNSPGTHYNEQFF.

This clonotype was found many times. The chain has TRBV29-1 and TRBJ2-2; 15 positions agree with TRBD2. Germline V lookup: CDR1 SQVTM, CDR2 ANQGSEA. V trimming: 6 bases; J trimming: 7 bases; junction bases outside the gene matches: 9. The CDR3 runs 16 residues. The CDR3 region is CSVPDGTSGRHGELFF. CDR3 nucleotides: TGCAGCGTCCCAGACGGGACTAGCGGGAGGCACGGGGAGCTGTTTTTT.

This clonotype was counted at least ten times. The chain carries TRBV2 and TRBJ2-3; D is unresolved. The CDR3 covers 13 residues. CDR1 and CDR2 (germline): SNHLY, FYNNEI. V shed 5 bases and J shed 6 bases, with 12 bases lying between them. The CDR3 loop reads CASSLTPSDTQYF. The CDR3 nucleotides are TGTGCCAGCAGTCTAACACCTTCGGATACGCAGTATTTT.

This clonotype was seen ten or more times. The chain has TRBV7-9 and TRBJ2-7, with a weak D call TRBD1 (6 bases). From germline, CDR1 is SEHNR and CDR2 FQNEAQ (reference sequence). V dropped 2 bases and J dropped 6 bases, with 14 bases sitting between them. This CDR3 region has 14 residues. CDR3 DNA sequence: TGTGCCAGCAGCTTACGGGACATATCTGGCGAGCAGTACTTC. Its protein is CASSLRDISGEQYF.

Ten or more counts support this clonotype. The rearrangement joins TRBV3-1 to TRBJ2-1; 7 nucleotides agree with TRBD2. V shed 2 bases, J shed 2 bases, and the junction held 3 bases outside the gene matches. The CDR3 has 15 residues. Germline CDR1 reads LGHDT; CDR2 reads YNNKEL (reference sequence). The CDR3 protein is CASSQTSDTYNEQFF. The CDR3 region has the DNA TGTGCCAGCAGCCAAACTAGCGATACCTACAATGAGCAGTTCTTC.

Ten or more counts support this clonotype. The chain couples TRBV5-1 to TRBJ2-1, with D tentatively TRBD2 (5 bases). This CDR3 comprises 13 residues. Trimming left V 0 bases short and J 8 bases short, with 9 bases between. From germline, CDR1 is SGHRS and CDR2 YFSETQ. The CDR3 sequence: CASSLASSYEQFF. CDR3 in DNA: TGCGCCAGCAGCTTGGCCTCTAGCTATGAGCAGTTCTTC.

The sample holds many counts of this clonotype. This rearrangement joins TRBV11-2 to TRBJ2-2; 8 bases fit TRBD1. The CDR3 extends over 17 amino acids. Germline lookup yields CDR1 SGHAT and CDR2 FQNNGV. Trimming took 5 bases from V and 5 from J; bases not matched to a gene: 13. The CDR3: CASSNNDRGWETGELFF. CDR3 DNA: TGTGCCAGCAGCAACAACGACAGGGGATGGGAAACCGGGGAGCTGTTTTTT. Full variable domain (missing parts from reference TRBV11-2 and TRBJ2-2): EAGVAQSPRYKIIEKRQSVAFWCNPISGHATLYWYQQILGQGPKLLIQFQNNGVVDDSQLPKDRFSAERLKGVDSTLKIQPAKLEDSAVYLCASSNNDRGWETGELFFGEGSRLTVL.

This clonotype was counted many times. The chain has TRBV2 and TRBJ2-7, with D perhaps matching TRBD2 (6 bases). Per germline, CDR1 SNHLY and CDR2 FYNNEI. Trimming pared 6 bases from V and 13 bases from J, leaving 19 bases between. The CDR3 totals 12 residues. The CDR3 DNA is TGTGCCAGCAGAAAGGAGGGCGATGTGGGCTACTTC. It yields the protein CASRKEGDVGYF.

At least ten counts were recorded for this clonotype. The V call is TRBV5-1, the J call TRBJ2-1; 7 bases line up with TRBD2. The germline V gene encodes CDR1 SGHRS and CDR2 YFSETQ. J was trimmed by 14 bases and V by 0 bases; bases with no gene match: 5. This CDR3 contains 12 residues. CDR3 sequence (DNA): TGCGCCAGCAGCTTGGAAGCGGGAATAAAGTTCTTC. Translated: CASSLEAGIKFF.

Many counts were recorded for this clonotype. The gene calls are TRBV6-1 and TRBJ1-1; D call uncertain. Deletions cut 6 bases from V and 1 base from J, with 9 bases between. From germline, CDR1 is MNHNS and CDR2 SASEGT. This CDR3 has 13 residues. The CDR3 nucleotides read TGTGCCAGCAGCTTGAAGACGAACACTGAAGCTTTCTTT. Its protein is CASSLKTNTEAFF.

This clonotype has a count of ten or more. The chain uses TRBV3-1 and TRBJ2-1; no firm D call. This CDR3 region has 12 residues. CDR1 and CDR2 (germline): LGHDT, YNNKEL (reference sequence). The V end lost 4 bases, the J end lost 6 bases, and 7 bases lay between the germline ends. DNA for the CDR3: TGTGCCAGCAGCCCAAGGGTCAATGAGCAGTTCTTC. Its translation: CASSPRVNEQFF.

In its sample, this clonotype was seen many times. J is TRBJ2-1 and V is TRBV20-1; 12 bases fit TRBD2. V lost 5 bases to trimming and J lost 10 bases; unmatched junction nucleotides: 9. The CDR3 totals 14 residues. CDR1 DFQATT and CDR2 SNEGSKA come from the germline V gene (reference sequence). The CDR3 sequence is CSAQTSGSRGEQFF. CDR3 coding DNA: TGCAGTGCTCAGACTAGCGGGAGTCGAGGGGAGCAGTTCTTC.

This clonotype was detected many times. The rearrangement joins TRBV6-4 to TRBJ2-6; 9 bases fit TRBD1. With 3 bases clipped from V and 0 bases from J, the junction kept 0 bases outside the gene matches. The CDR3 is made up of 16 amino acids. Germline V gene sequence: CDR1 MRHNA, CDR2 SNTAGT. The CDR3 loop is CASSETGGSGANVLTF. CDR3 sequence (DNA): TGTGCCAGCAGTGAGACAGGGGGCTCTGGGGCCAACGTCCTGACTTTC.

This clonotype was observed many times. V is TRBV28 and J is TRBJ1-2; no firm D call. V lost 7 bases to trimming and J lost 6 bases, with 15 bases between them. The length of the CDR3 is 13 residues. Per germline, CDR1 MDHEN and CDR2 SYDVKM. CDR3 nucleotide sequence: TGTGCCAGCAATTCCAAGGCCGTGAATGGCTACACCTTC. Protein product: CASNSKAVNGYTF.

Details on this clonotype: A much more abundant neighbour one base away suggests this may be a read error. The chain carries TRBV7-9 and TRBJ2-3; D is perhaps TRBD2 (6 bases). The germline CDR1 and CDR2 sequences are SEHNR and FQNEAQ (reference sequence). The CDR3 is made up of 17 amino acids. Here the CDR3 DNA reads TGTGTCAGCAGCTTAGCTTCAGGCGGGATGAGCACAGATACGCAGTATTTT. It is translated as CVSSLASGGMSTDTQYF. The complete variable domain, with remaining parts taken from reference TRBV7-9 and TRBJ2-3, reads DTGVSQNPRHKITKRGQNVTFRCDPISEHNRLYWYRQTLGQGPEFLTYFQNEAQLEKSRLLSDRFSAERPKGSFSTLEIQRTEQGDSAMYLCVSSLASGGMSTDTQYFGPGTRLTVL.

In this sample, this clonotype turned up many times. For the CDR3, the DNA is TGTGCCACCAGTGATTTGAATAGCAATCAGCCCCAGCATTTT. Protein: CATSDLNSNQPQHF. This sequence joins TRBV24-1 and TRBJ1-5; D is unclear. The ends were cut back, 0 bases at V and 0 bases at J, with 2 bases in the middle. The germline CDR1 and CDR2 sequences are KGHDR and SFDVKD. The CDR3 sequence is 14 residues long.

This clonotype came up once. This chain links TRBV18 with TRBJ2-3; 9 bases map to TRBD1. Germline V gene lookup returns CDR1 KGHSH and CDR2 LQKENI. The V and J ends lost 3 bases and 4 bases, in that order; junction bases with no gene match: 8. The CDR3 loop spans 16 amino acids. DNA for the CDR3: TGTGCCAGCTCACCCCCGGGACAGGGTAGGCCAGATACGCAGTATTTT. It translates to CASSPPGQGRPDTQYF. Based on the CDR3 plus reference TRBV18 and TRBJ2-3, the full variable domain is NAGVMQNPRHLVRRRGQEARLRCSPMKGHSHVYWYRQLPEEGLKFMVYLQKENIIDESGMPKERFSAEFPKEGPSILRIQQVVRGDSAAYFCASSPPGQGRPDTQYFGPGTRLTVL.

This clonotype showed up many times. J is TRBJ2-2 and V is TRBV2; 7 bases are a match to TRBD1. The CDR3 spans 15 residues. CDR1 is SNHLY, CDR2 FYNNEI, per germline. Trimming removed 6 bases from V and 0 bases from J; junction bases left unmatched: 4. CDR3 residues: CASRTDRANTGELFF. In nucleotides, the CDR3 is TGTGCCAGCAGAACAGACAGGGCGAACACCGGGGAGCTGTTTTTT.

This clonotype was detected ten times or more. This chain links TRBV12-3 or TRBV12-4 with TRBJ1-5; D perhaps matches TRBD1 (6 bases). CDR3 size: 16 residues. V lost 7 bases, J lost 0 bases, and 16 bases lay in between. This CDR3 reads CASKWGPLYSNQPQHF. In DNA form, the CDR3 reads TGTGCCAGCAAATGGGGGCCCCTCTATAGCAATCAGCCCCAGCATTTT.

CDR3 sequence: CASSWGGGGAELFF. In DNA, the CDR3 is TGTGCCAGCAGCTGGGGGGGGGGGGGGGCGGAGCTGTTTTTT. J is TRBJ2-2 and V is TRBV7-2; tentatively, D is TRBD2 (7 bases). Trimming removed 4 bases at V and 10 bases at J, with 16 bases between. The CDR3 sequence is 14 residues long. The germline V gene has CDR1 SGHTA and CDR2 FQGNSA.

With regard to this clonotype: A single base separates this from a much larger clone, so it may be a read error. The J gene is TRBJ2-1, the V gene TRBV20-1, with TRBD2 matching over 13 bases. Germline CDR1 and CDR2: DFQATT and SNEGSKA (reference sequence). CDR3 size: 18 residues. This CDR3 is CSAREHTGTSGIYNEQIF. The DNA of the CDR3 is TGCAGTGCTAGAGAACACACCGGGACTAGCGGGATCTACAATGAGCAGATCTTC.

This clonotype was found many times. The rearrangement links TRBV12-3 or TRBV12-4 to TRBJ2-3; D is unresolved. V gave up 6 bases and J gave up 2 bases, with 9 bases separating them. The length of the CDR3 is 13 residues. The CDR3 bases are TGTGCCAGCAGCCCCGGAACCACAGATACGCAGTATTTT. This encodes CASSPGTTDTQYF.

The rearrangement joins TRBV7-9 to TRBJ2-2; 9 bases match TRBD1. Losses at the gene ends were 5 bases for V and 7 bases for J; bases not matched to a gene: 14. The CDR3 runs 17 residues. The germline V gene encodes CDR1 SEHNR and CDR2 FQNEAQ (reference sequence). Here the CDR3 DNA reads TGTGCCAGCAGCCTATTACATCCGGGACAGGGAAACGGGGAGCTGTTTTTT. This translates into CASSLLHPGQGNGELFF.

This clonotype was observed many times. The chain employs TRBV2 and TRBJ2-1; TRBD2 agrees at 8 bases. The CDR3 covers 15 residues. Germline CDR1 reads SNHLY; CDR2 reads FYNNEI. V dropped 8 bases and J dropped 5; count of bases not matched to a gene: 11. The CDR3 nucleotides read TGTGCCAGCGCTCGGGCTAGCGGGCTACACAATGAGCAGTTCTTC. Its protein product is CASARASGLHNEQFF.

This clonotype was found many times. The chain links TRBV28 to TRBJ1-3; D possibly corresponds to TRBD1 (5 bases). Germline V CDR1 and CDR2: MDHEN, SYDVKM. The CDR3 is 14 residues long. Trimming left V 7 bases short and J 4 bases short, with 14 bases between. CDR3 in amino acids: CASTTGDRGNTIYF. The CDR3 bases are TGTGCCAGCACCACAGGAGACAGAGGAAACACCATATATTTT.

The chain is built from TRBV27 and TRBJ1-4; 7 nucleotides agree with TRBD1. With V trimmed by 5 bases and J by 5 bases, 8 bases remained unmatched. The CDR3 covers 15 residues. Per germline, CDR1 MNHEY and CDR2 SMNVEV (reference sequence). Here the CDR3 DNA reads TGTGCCAGCAGTACCTTACAGGGGAACAATGAAAAACTGTTTTTT. Protein sequence: CASSTLQGNNEKLFF.

This clonotype showed up many times. The V and J genes are TRBV7-8 and TRBJ1-1; D may be TRBD1 (6 bases). V lost 4 bases and J 4 bases, leaving 13 bases between the germline ends. Germline-derived CDR1 and CDR2 are SGHVS and FQNEAQ. The CDR3 runs 14 residues. The CDR3 is CASSSTGDVTEAFF. Here the CDR3 DNA reads TGTGCCAGCAGCTCGACAGGAGACGTCACTGAAGCTTTCTTT. Full variable domain (outside the CDR3, taken from reference TRBV7-8 and TRBJ1-1): GAGVSQSPRYKVAKRGQDVALRCDPISGHVSLFWYQQALGQGPEFLTYFQNEAQLDKSGLPSDRFFAERPEGSVSTLKIQRTQQEDSAVYLCASSSTGDVTEAFFGQGTRLTVV.